Below are 28 T cell receptor beta chains sequenced from a single sample in a study of blood T cell repertoires in COVID-19. Profiling relied on immunoSEQ multiplex PCR, and the TCRdb table lists in-frame clones only, not all of them. There are 290,000 or so clones in the sample; approximately 90% occur only once, and approximately 2.2% lies in the top ten. The sample comprised peripheral blood. These receptors were obtained from a young man with active or convalescent COVID-19.

The chain couples TRBV18 to TRBJ1-5; possibly TRBD1 for D (6 bases). Per the germline V gene, CDR1 is KGHSH and CDR2 is LQKENI. CDR3 length equals 15 residues. V was pared by 3 bases and J by 5 bases, with 14 bases between. The CDR3 DNA follows: TGTGCCAGCTCACCTGAGGGGAACAGGGATCAGCCCCAGCATTTT. Translated, it gives CASSPEGNRDQPQHF.

This clone was observed a handful of times. The J gene is TRBJ1-1, the V gene TRBV5-6; 9 positions match TRBD1. The CDR3 sequence is 13 residues long. Germline V CDR1 and CDR2: SGHDT, YYEEEE. The V and J ends lost 4 bases and 6 bases, in that order; junction bases with no gene match: 4. CDR3 in amino acids: CASSPGTGPEAFF. For the CDR3, the DNA is TGTGCCAGCAGCCCAGGGACAGGGCCTGAAGCTTTCTTT.

V gene TRBV5-1 combines with J gene TRBJ2-4; a possible D gene is TRBD2 (6 bases). The CDR3 consists of 17 residues. Trimming removed 3 bases at V and 0 bases at J, with 16 bases between. CDR1 and CDR2 from the germline V gene are SGHRS and YFSETQ. The CDR3 is CASSYGTRQLAKNIQYF. CDR3 nucleotides: TGCGCCAGCAGCTACGGGACTCGCCAACTAGCCAAAAACATTCAGTACTTC.

This chain joins TRBV4-3 and TRBJ2-7; the D gene is possibly TRBD1 (6 bases). There are 14 residues in the CDR3. V was clipped by 2 bases and J by 5 bases, with 13 bases between them. Per germline, CDR1 LGHNA and CDR2 YSLEER. CDR3 bases: TGCGCCAGCAGCCAAAATGCAGGGGTCGACGAGCAGTACTTC. Amino acids: CASSQNAGVDEQYF.

The gene calls are TRBV4-2 and TRBJ2-7, with 7 bases lining up with TRBD2. V lost 1 base, J lost 2 bases, and 8 bases stayed unmatched. The germline V gene encodes CDR1 LGHNA and CDR2 YNFKEQ. The CDR3 loop spans 16 amino acids. The CDR3 loop is CASSQGGREIAYEQYF. The CDR3 DNA reads TGTGCCAGCAGCCAAGGAGGGCGGGAGATAGCCTACGAGCAGTACTTC.

CDR3: CASKADRDTDYEQYF. The CDR3 nucleotides read TGTGCCAGTAAAGCAGACCGGGACACCGACTACGAGCAGTACTTC. The chain recombines TRBV19 with TRBJ2-7, with a tentative D call TRBD1 (6 bases). There are 15 residues in the CDR3. The germline V gene encodes CDR1 LNHDA and CDR2 SQIVND (reference sequence). The V and J ends lost 7 bases and 3 bases respectively, with 19 bases between them.

This chain links TRBV4-3 with TRBJ2-7; the match to TRBD1 covers 7 bases. CDR3 size: 14 residues. The V segment lost 1 base and the J segment 5 bases; nucleotides outside the gene matches: 5. Germline CDR1 and CDR2: LGHNA and YSLEER. The CDR3 is CASSQGGRGNEQYF. As DNA, the CDR3 is TGCGCCAGCAGCCAAGGAGGCAGGGGGAACGAGCAGTACTTC.

The chain links TRBV19 to TRBJ2-1; perhaps TRBD1 as D (5 bases). In germline, CDR1 is LNHDA, CDR2 SQIVND (reference sequence). V was clipped by 4 bases and J by 0 bases, with 13 bases between them. The CDR3 is 16 residues long. DNA of the CDR3: TGTGCCAGTAGTACCCGACAGCTGCTCTCCTACAATGAGCAGTTCTTC. Amino acid sequence: CASSTRQLLSYNEQFF.

This chain connects TRBV5-1 to TRBJ2-7, with D possibly being TRBD1 (6 bases). The germline V gene has CDR1 SGHRS and CDR2 YFSETQ. The CDR3 contains 15 residues. V was clipped by 0 bases and J by 2 bases, with 12 bases between them. The CDR3 region is CASSLAGQIPYEQYF. CDR3 sequence (DNA): TGCGCCAGCAGCTTGGCCGGACAGATACCCTACGAGCAGTACTTC.

This rearrangement joins TRBV10-2 to TRBJ2-7; 8 nucleotides line up with TRBD1. Germline CDR1 is WSHSY and CDR2 is SAAADI. V shed 6 bases, J shed 3 bases, and the junction held 10 bases outside the gene matches. The CDR3 totals 15 residues. DNA for the CDR3: TGCGCCAGCAGGAATAACAGGGGGACGTTCTACGAGCAGTACTTC. It codes for CASRNNRGTFYEQYF.

The sample holds one count of this clone. The chain combines TRBV19 with TRBJ2-3; TRBD2 matches at 9 bases. V shed 3 bases and J 4 bases; nucleotides not matched to a gene: 5. Germline V gene lookup returns CDR1 LNHDA and CDR2 SQIVND (reference sequence). CDR3 length equals 15 residues. Written as DNA, the CDR3 is TGTGCCAGTAGTATTGGCGGGAGGGCGGCAGATACGCAGTATTTT. This encodes CASSIGGRAADTQYF.

The chain recombines TRBV11-3 with TRBJ2-3, with a tentative D call TRBD2 (6 bases). Germline V gene lookup returns CDR1 SGHNT and CDR2 YENEEA. Trimming pared 1 base from V and 4 bases from J, leaving 12 bases between. The CDR3 contains 15 residues. In DNA, the CDR3 is TGTGCCAGCAGCTTAGTTTCGGGAGCGGCAGATACGCAGTATTTT. Translated, it gives CASSLVSGAADTQYF.

The chain's CDR3 is CASSQDGRPIYEQYF. The CDR3 bases are TGCGCCAGCAGCCAAGATGGCAGGCCAATCTACGAGCAGTACTTC. The gene calls are TRBV4-1 and TRBJ2-7; D is undetermined. V was clipped by 0 bases and J by 3 bases, with 12 bases between them. Per germline, CDR1 MGHRA and CDR2 YSYEKL. This CDR3 region has 15 residues.

The chain employs TRBV5-1 and TRBJ1-4; D not certain. CDR1 and CDR2 (germline): SGHRS, YFSETQ. Trimming left V 8 bases short and J 8 bases short, with 16 bases between. CDR3 length: 13 residues. The CDR3 loop reads CASGPGPNEKLFF. Here the CDR3 DNA reads TGCGCCAGTGGCCCAGGTCCCAACGAAAAACTGTTTTTT.

This clone was picked up a small number of times. The J gene is TRBJ2-7, the V gene TRBV3-1 (or the pseudogene TRBV3-2); D call uncertain. The CDR3 covers 12 residues. V gave up 4 bases and J gave up 1 base, with 5 bases separating them. Germline CDR1 reads LGHDT; CDR2 reads YNNKEL (reference sequence). For the CDR3, the DNA is TGTGCCAGCAGCCTATTATCCTACGAGCAGTACTTC. Encoded protein: CASSLLSYEQYF.

CDR3 DNA: TGTGCCAGCAGTTACCTGACGGACAGACGAGACTATGGCTACACCTTC. Translation gives CASSYLTDRRDYGYTF. The chain couples TRBV6-2 or TRBV6-3 to TRBJ1-2, with a tentative D call TRBD1 (6 bases). Looked up from germline, CDR1 is MNHEY and CDR2 is SVGEGT. There are 16 residues in the CDR3. V lost 2 bases and J 3 bases, leaving 16 bases between the germline ends.

The chain carries TRBV3-1 (or the pseudogene TRBV3-2) and TRBJ1-5; D gene ambiguous. Between the trimmed V and J ends, which lost 3 bases and 7 bases, there was a span of 19 bases. The CDR3 runs 16 residues. Germline lookup yields CDR1 LGHDT and CDR2 YNNKEL (reference sequence). The CDR3 DNA sequence: TGTGCCAGCAGCCAGGGAGTCAGGAAAACGGGGCAGCCCCAGCATTTT. The encoded protein is CASSQGVRKTGQPQHF.

The chain recombines TRBV15 with TRBJ1-2; no reliable D call. Trimming stripped 4 bases from V and 7 bases from J, with 10 bases between. Germline V gives CDR1 LNHNV, CDR2 YYDKDF (reference sequence). The CDR3 sequence is 12 residues long. The DNA of the CDR3 is TGTGCCACCAGCACCCGAGGCGGTGGCTACACCTTC. Translation gives CATSTRGGGYTF.

The chain employs TRBV14 and TRBJ2-3; D is unclear. The CDR3 totals 13 residues. Trimming left V 4 bases short and J 3 bases short, with 8 bases between. CDR1 and CDR2 (germline): SGHDN, FVKESK. CDR3 sequence reads: CASSLGATDTQYF. For the CDR3, the DNA is TGTGCCAGCAGCCTTGGAGCAACAGATACGCAGTATTTT.

The J gene is TRBJ1-1, the V gene TRBV6-2 or TRBV6-3; maybe TRBD1 (6 bases). In germline, CDR1 is MNHEY, CDR2 SVGEGT. Trimming left V 5 bases short and J 7 bases short, with 26 bases between. The CDR3 is 17 amino acids. CDR3 DNA sequence: TGTGCCAGCAGTCCCCTCCGCCCCGTTCCTGGGGGCCTTGAAGCTTTCTTT. It is translated as CASSPLRPVPGGLEAFF.

This chain connects TRBV6-4 to TRBJ2-3, with 10 bases that match TRBD2. The V gene end was trimmed by 0 bases and the J gene end by 6 bases; junction bases not matched to a gene: 6. The CDR3 contains 16 residues. CDR1 is MRHNA, CDR2 SNTAGT, per germline. The CDR3 DNA is TGTGCCAGCAGTGACTCAACTAGCGGGGATGTGGATACGCAGTATTTT. Encoded protein: CASSDSTSGDVDTQYF.

This clone came up a few times. The rearrangement links TRBV4-1 to TRBJ1-4; weak D call: TRBD1 (5 bases). CDR1 MGHRA and CDR2 YSYEKL come from the germline V gene. The V end was cut by 0 bases, the J end by 7 bases, with 12 bases between. The CDR3 is 15 amino acids. Here the CDR3 DNA reads TGCGCCAGCAGCCAAGATGGTCCAGGGTCTGAAAAACTGTTTTTT. This sequence encodes CASSQDGPGSEKLFF.

The chain joins TRBV19 to TRBJ2-1; TRBD2 is a possible D gene (6 bases). The CDR3 contains 16 residues. The V end was cut by 2 bases, the J end by 1 base, with 12 bases between. CDR1 LNHDA and CDR2 SQIVND come from the germline V gene (reference sequence). The CDR3 region is CASSIMGSGSYNEQFF. CDR3 sequence (DNA): TGTGCCAGTAGTATAATGGGCAGCGGGTCCTACAATGAGCAGTTCTTC.

The rearrangement joins TRBV7-9 to TRBJ2-5; D is possibly TRBD2 (5 bases). This CDR3 has 13 residues. Germline loops: CDR1 SEHNR, CDR2 FQNEAQ (reference sequence). V was pared by 5 bases and J by 5 bases, with 12 bases between. The CDR3 sequence: CASSRGVGETQYF. CDR3 in DNA: TGTGCCAGCAGCCGGGGAGTAGGGGAGACCCAGTACTTC.

The V call is TRBV25-1, the J call TRBJ2-7; 11 nucleotides align to TRBD2. This CDR3 is 14 amino acids long. Per the germline V gene, CDR1 is MGHDK and CDR2 is SYGVNS. V shed 10 bases, J shed 4 bases, and the junction held 9 bases outside the gene matches. As DNA, the CDR3 is TGTGCCAACGCGACTAGCGGGGTCCCTTACGAGCAGTACTTC. This translates into CANATSGVPYEQYF.

The chain employs TRBV29-1 and TRBJ2-1; D may be TRBD2 (7 bases). The V gene's germline CDR1 is SQVTM and CDR2 ANQGSEA. This CDR3 is built from 17 residues. V lost 4 bases, J lost 4 bases, and 23 bases lay in between. CDR3 residues: CSVGVGGGSSLYNEQFF. The CDR3 nucleotides read TGCAGCGTTGGAGTGGGAGGGGGTAGCAGCTTATACAATGAGCAGTTCTTC.

The chain is built from TRBV7-8 and TRBJ2-7; D may be TRBD2 (7 bases). The germline V and J ends were trimmed by 5 bases and 5 bases, with 25 bases remaining between them. This CDR3 comprises 17 residues. The germline V gene encodes CDR1 SGHVS and CDR2 FQNEAQ. This chain's CDR3 is CASSPSPLPGEGNEQYF. The CDR3 DNA is TGTGCCAGCAGCCCATCACCTCTCCCAGGGGAGGGCAACGAGCAGTACTTC.

The V call is TRBV15, the J call TRBJ1-1; D ambiguous. The V end was cut by 0 bases, the J end by 6 bases, with 11 bases between. CDR1 and CDR2 from the germline V gene are LNHNV and YYDKDF (reference sequence). CDR3 size: 14 residues. The CDR3 nucleotides read TGTGCCACCAGCAGAGAACGGACTGACGCTGAAGCTTTCTTT. Translating gives CATSRERTDAEAFF.